The 8 T cell receptor beta chains reported below all come from one sample, sequenced in a study of blood T cells in healthy people across ages. Using a J-beta primer mix together with a sample-barcoded 5' primer, a second PCR was run for roughly 7 to 12 cycles. TCRdb recomputed calls from the 5' RACE reads with MiXCR, one row per CDR3 protein. This table holds about 2 million distinct CDR3 sequences, about 50% found once. The sample consisted of blood. The receptors derive from a woman aged 35 to 49 in good health.

V is TRBV12-3 or TRBV12-4 and J is TRBJ2-1, with D uncertain. V lost 6 bases and J lost 8, with 14 bases in between. The CDR3 is 13 residues long. The CDR3 reads CASRVHQFDEQFF. The CDR3 coding sequence is TGTGCCAGCAGGGTCCATCAATTCGATGAGCAGTTCTTC.

J is TRBJ2-1 and V is TRBV12-3 or TRBV12-4; no firm D call. V lost 10 bases and J lost 4, with 17 bases in between. The length of the CDR3 is 14 residues. CDR3 coding DNA: TGTGCCAACCAGGTGGGGTGGGGATACAATGAGCAGTTCTTC. Translated: CANQVGWGYNEQFF.

This chain joins TRBV6-2 or TRBV6-3 and TRBJ2-3; D not certain. Trimming took 2 bases from V and 6 from J, leaving 12 bases between them. The CDR3 is 14 amino acids. Germline V gene sequence: CDR1 MNHEY, CDR2 SVGEGT. Written as DNA, the CDR3 is TGTGCCAGCAGTTACCGAGTTTTTGGGGATACGCAGTATTTT. As protein: CASSYRVFGDTQYF.

The rearrangement uses TRBV4-3 and TRBJ1-5; D is unclear. V lost 2 bases and J 0 bases, leaving 5 bases between the germline ends. This CDR3 region has 14 residues. CDR1 and CDR2 (germline): LGHNA, YSLEER. DNA of the CDR3: TGCGCCAGCAGCCAATCAGATAGCAATCAGCCCCAGCATTTT. This encodes CASSQSDSNQPQHF.

This clonotype was counted ten times or more. The chain carries TRBV5-1 and TRBJ2-5, with TRBD2 matching over 9 bases. Trimming removed 5 bases from V and 4 bases from J; junction bases left unmatched: 6. Germline V gene lookup returns CDR1 SGHRS and CDR2 YFSETQ. This CDR3 has 14 residues. The CDR3 nucleotides read TGCGCCAGCAGGCCGGGACTAGCAGGAGAGACCCAGTACTTC. This codes for CASRPGLAGETQYF.

There are many counts of this clonotype. The chain is built from TRBV5-5 and TRBJ2-5; 7 nucleotides agree with TRBD1. The end of the DNA aligns better with TRBJ2-7, so the J call may be wrong. Germline V gene sequence: CDR1 SGHKS, CDR2 YYEKEE (reference sequence). The CDR3 totals 13 residues. CDR3 sequence (DNA): TGTGCCAGCAGCTCCGGACAGGTTTACGAGCAGTACTTC. Translated: CASSSGQVYEQYF.

This sequence joins TRBV4-1 and TRBJ2-5; maybe TRBD1 (6 bases). Trimming took 2 bases from V and 9 from J, leaving 16 bases between them. The CDR3 spans 14 residues. Germline V gives CDR1 MGHRA, CDR2 YSYEKL. CDR3 protein: CASSQTGTQGPQYF. The CDR3 DNA follows: TGCGCCAGCAGCCAAACCGGGACCCAGGGGCCCCAGTACTTC.

This sequence joins TRBV7-2 and TRBJ2-7; 11 nucleotides agree with TRBD2. Germline CDR1 reads SGHTA; CDR2 reads FQGNSA. V trimming: 6 bases; J trimming: 3 bases; junction bases outside the gene matches: 7. CDR3 size: 15 residues. The CDR3 protein is CASRRGSGGVYEQYF. The CDR3 DNA reads as TGTGCCAGCAGGAGGGGTAGCGGGGGGGTCTACGAGCAGTACTTC.